These 19 T cell receptor beta chains share one sample of origin, sequenced in a study of OX40 agonist ivuxolimab in advanced cancers. Some clones are missing from TCRdb's copy, which holds only in-frame ones; the method was immunoSEQ multiplex PCR. The sample includes 25,000 to 35,000 clones, 80% to 85% seen only once; the top ten take 22%. The material was CD4+ or CD8+ T cells sorted from blood, obtained in a trial of the OX40 agonist ivuxolimab. The receptors here all came from an adult with an advanced solid tumor such as melanoma, head and neck, liver or kidney cancer.

V gene TRBV4-3 combines with J gene TRBJ1-3; D unresolved. The germline V gene has CDR1 LGHNA and CDR2 YSLEER. The CDR3 runs 15 residues. The germline V and J ends were trimmed by 0 bases and 0 bases, with 6 bases remaining between them. The CDR3 reads CASSQDSTSGNTIYF. Here the CDR3 DNA reads TGCGCCAGCAGCCAAGACAGCACCTCTGGAAACACCATATATTTT.

This chain joins TRBV5-4 and TRBJ2-7; the D is unclear. V was pared by 1 base and J by 5 bases, with 10 bases between. CDR1 is SGHNT, CDR2 YYREEE, per germline (reference sequence). The CDR3 loop spans 13 amino acids. The CDR3 coding sequence is TGTGCCAGCAGCTTGAGTTCGTACAACGAGCAGTACTTC. It codes for CASSLSSYNEQYF.

The chain employs TRBV15 and TRBJ2-7; D is ambiguous. The CDR3 loop spans 15 amino acids. Germline CDR1 and CDR2: LNHNV and YYDKDF (reference sequence). The V end was cut by 3 bases, the J end by 0 bases, with 12 bases between. The chain's CDR3 is CATSSSKEPSYEQYF. For the CDR3, the DNA is TGTGCCACCAGCAGTTCAAAAGAGCCCTCCTACGAGCAGTACTTC.

The chain is built from TRBV28 and TRBJ1-3, with TRBD1 matching over 9 bases. The CDR3 runs 14 residues. V was pared by 5 bases and J by 8 bases, with 7 bases of the junction left unmatched. Germline CDR1 MDHEN, CDR2 SYDVKM. The CDR3 reads CASSLDRGKYTIYF. The CDR3 coding sequence is TGTGCCAGCAGTCTCGACAGGGGGAAATACACCATATATTTT.

V and J are TRBV27 and TRBJ1-2; D ambiguous. The germline V and J ends were trimmed by 5 bases and 4 bases, with 17 bases remaining between them. The V gene's germline CDR1 is MNHEY and CDR2 SMNVEV (reference sequence). The CDR3 contains 15 residues. CDR3 loop: CASSPIKTILYGYTF. The CDR3 nucleotides read TGTGCCAGCAGTCCTATTAAGACTATCCTCTATGGCTACACCTTC.

Here the CDR3 reads CASSYRPFSTEAFF. The CDR3 bases are TGTGCCAGCAGTTACAGGCCCTTCAGCACTGAAGCTTTCTTT. The chain links TRBV9 to TRBJ1-1; tentative D call: TRBD1 (5 bases). The CDR3 contains 14 residues. Trimming took 5 bases from V and 4 from J, leaving 15 bases between them. Germline V gene lookup returns CDR1 SGDLS and CDR2 YYNGEE.

V and J are TRBV11-2 and TRBJ2-3; D is unclear. The V gene lost 5 bases and the J gene lost 6 bases, with 12 bases spanning the gap. From germline, CDR1 is SGHAT and CDR2 FQNNGV. The CDR3 length is 13 residues. CDR3: CASSPNPSDTQYF. The DNA of the CDR3 is TGTGCCAGCAGCCCTAACCCCTCCGATACGCAGTATTTT.

The genes are TRBV4-1 and TRBJ2-3, with D unresolved. V gave up 0 bases and J gave up 6 bases, with 7 bases separating them. Germline CDR1 reads MGHRA; CDR2 reads YSYEKL. The CDR3 covers 13 residues. The CDR3 DNA follows: TGCGCCAGCAGCCAAGAGTATGGGGATACGCAGTATTTT. Protein product: CASSQEYGDTQYF.

This rearrangement joins TRBV28 to TRBJ2-2, with 13 nucleotides matching TRBD2. The CDR3 covers 17 residues. J lost 2 bases, V lost 10 bases, and 10 bases had no gene match. Germline V gene sequence: CDR1 MDHEN, CDR2 SYDVKM. The DNA of the CDR3 is TGTGCCACAGTACCGGGACTAGCGGGGTTAAACACCGGGGAGCTGTTTTTT. Encoded protein: CATVPGLAGLNTGELFF.

CDR3 bases: TGTGCCACCAGCAGAGATCGCGTCAGTCAGACCCAGTACTTC. Amino acids: CATSRDRVSQTQYF. J is TRBJ2-5 and V is TRBV15; no clear D. Germline-derived CDR1 and CDR2 are LNHNV and YYDKDF (reference sequence). This CDR3 comprises 14 residues. V lost 0 bases, J lost 6 bases, and 11 bases lay in between.

This chain connects TRBV7-2 to TRBJ2-6; no clear D gene. The V end lost 7 bases, the J end lost 13 bases, and 8 bases lay between the germline ends. From germline, CDR1 is SGHTA and CDR2 FQGNSA. The CDR3 has 10 residues. The CDR3 here is CASNAGVLTF. In nucleotides, the CDR3 is TGTGCCAGCAACGCCGGGGTCCTGACTTTC.

This chain connects TRBV10-3 to TRBJ2-1; the D call may be TRBD1 or TRBD2 (5 bases each). Germline loops: CDR1 ENHRY, CDR2 SYGVKD. V was shortened by 7 bases and J by 4 bases, with 17 bases between the two germline ends. This CDR3 is built from 15 residues. The CDR3 protein is CAITRGSRLYNEQFF. The CDR3 DNA reads as TGTGCCATCACCCGGGGCTCACGGCTATACAATGAGCAGTTCTTC.

The CDR3 DNA sequence: TGTGCCAGCAGTTACTCCGGAGGGGCAGGTATGACTGAAGCTTTCTTT. Its translation is CASSYSGGAGMTEAFF. The V and J genes are TRBV6-5 and TRBJ1-1; D perhaps matches TRBD1 (5 bases). The CDR3 extends over 16 amino acids. Deletions cut 0 bases from V and 5 bases from J, with 16 bases between. Per germline, CDR1 MNHEY and CDR2 SVGAGI.

The genes are TRBV6-1 and TRBJ2-7, with unresolved D. The CDR3 is 14 amino acids. The V gene's germline CDR1 is MNHNS and CDR2 SASEGT. Trimming pared 2 bases from V and 4 bases from J, leaving 12 bases between. The CDR3 DNA reads as TGTGCCAGCAGTGAAAGCCCCGCGCTTTACGAGCAGTACTTC. Its translation: CASSESPALYEQYF.

The CDR3 DNA reads as TGTGCCAGCAGTGGATTACAACCGGGACAGGGCGGCGAAAAACTGTTTTTT. It codes for CASSGLQPGQGGEKLFF. This chain links TRBV2 with TRBJ1-4, with TRBD1 matching 9 bases. Germline V gene data show CDR1 as SNHLY and CDR2 as FYNNEI. The CDR3 length is 17 residues. The junction had 14 bases not matched to a gene; V was cut back by 4 bases and J by 8 bases.

This chain links TRBV7-9 with TRBJ1-2; TRBD1 matches at 8 bases. CDR1 is SEHNR, CDR2 FQNEAQ, per germline (reference sequence). V dropped 3 bases and J dropped 6; count of bases not matched to a gene: 9. There are 15 residues in the CDR3. In nucleotides, the CDR3 is TGTGCCAGCAGCTTTTTGTCAGGGGGCATTGATGGCTACACCTTC. This gives the protein CASSFLSGGIDGYTF. Looking up the rest from reference TRBV7-9 and TRBJ1-2 gives the full variable domain: DTGVSQNPRHKITKRGQNVTFRCDPISEHNRLYWYRQTLGQGPEFLTYFQNEAQLEKSRLLSDRFSAERPKGSFSTLEIQRTEQGDSAMYLCASSFLSGGIDGYTFGSGTRLTVV.

J is TRBJ1-1 and V is TRBV6-1, with a weak D call TRBD1 (5 bases). CDR1 and CDR2 from the germline V gene are MNHNS and SASEGT. Deletions cut 8 bases from V and 5 bases from J, with 6 bases between. There are 10 residues in the CDR3. The CDR3 loop reads CASEGTEAFF. In DNA, the CDR3 is TGTGCCAGCGAGGGGACTGAAGCTTTCTTT.

This chain's CDR3 is CAIRPQFYEQYF. The DNA of the CDR3 is TGCGCCATCCGACCCCAGTTTTACGAGCAGTACTTC. The V gene is TRBV5-1, the J gene TRBJ2-7; no definite D call. V gave up 9 bases and J gave up 4 bases, with 14 bases separating them. CDR3 length equals 12 residues. Germline CDR1 SGHRS, CDR2 YFSETQ.

The V and J genes are TRBV27 and TRBJ1-2; D perhaps matches TRBD1 (5 bases). The CDR3 is 13 residues long. Germline V gene lookup returns CDR1 MNHEY and CDR2 SMNVEV (reference sequence). The V and J ends lost 4 bases and 8 bases respectively, with 14 bases between them. CDR3 nucleotides: TGTGCCAGCAGTTCACCGGGACGGGAAGGCTACACCTTC. Translation gives CASSSPGREGYTF.